These T cell receptor beta chains were read from a single sample in a study of CD8 T cells in Susac syndrome. TCRdb re-analysed the immunoSEQ multiplex PCR reads in MiXCR, keeping a single row per CDR3 protein. The table shows some 120,000 distinct CDR3 sequences, with nearly 95% occurring only once. The sequencing input was CD4+ T cells from PBMCs. The receptors were gathered from a human donor in good health. The conserved cysteine and the conserved F or W are not part of the CDR3 here.

v_call cdr3_aa
TRBV9 ASSVELAQETQY
TRBV7-2 ASSLQAGVVDTQY
TRBV20-1 SAREGEKLF
TRBV2 ASSEWVDYNEQF
TRBV15 ATSRSTTSNEQF
TRBV28 ASSSRDATNEKLF
TRBV2 ASSEKLTSNEQF
TRBV5-4 ASSSSGRAEETQY
TRBV28 ASEQGGLGNTIY
TRBV12-3/TRBV12-4 ASSPGTSGSADTQY
TRBV7-9 ARETGQPEVEQY
TRBV3-1 ASSHASGGSYEQY
TRBV29-1 SVTGTGVNEQY
TRBV27 ASSRGLGTGELF
TRBV27 ASSSHSTDTQY
TRBV28 ASRAGPGSTEAF
TRBV19 ASSRQGSPGELF
TRBV12-3/TRBV12-4 ATGISGNTIY
TRBV9 ASSVGGLDTETQY
TRBV6-4 ASSWDILAKNIQY
TRBV7-2 ASSYSGKSYEQY
TRBV12-3/TRBV12-4 ASSFGSDEQY
TRBV18 ASSPRLGEAF
TRBV6-5 ASVARQAKFGYT
TRBV29-1 SVEVLANGETQY
TRBV12-3/TRBV12-4 ASSLSPHAGEQF
TRBV19 ASSSGMNTEAF
TRBV7-2 ASSLAPAGRDEQY
TRBV13 ASTYGGTSGIEQY
TRBV7-2 ASSLEYGAAFTYEQY
TRBV7-2 ASSLQGIKDQPQH
TRBV6-1 ASSEDLGRTYGYT
TRBV29-1 SVARTDYNEQF
TRBV4-2 ASSQISDSGTSNEQF